The clone carrying this T cell receptor beta chain was recorded a few times. Its target is unknown. The data are from a study of CD8+CD57+ T cells in acquired aplastic anemia. Study summary: Sorting CD4+ and CD8+ cells gave DNA averaging roughly 3.2 ug. Study results and limitations: Overlapping CD8+ CDR3 repertoires of patients and controls contained some 30 shared sequences.

Trimming took 2 bases from V and 3 from J; bases not matched to a gene: 5. There are 16 residues in the CDR3. Looked up from germline, CDR1 is SGHTA and CDR2 is FQGTGA. The template for TCR beta VDJ and CDR3 sequence profiling was genomic DNA. TCRdb reprocessed the reads via MiXCR and lists one record per CDR3 protein. Among roughly 500,000 distinct CDR3 sequences listed, around 33% were seen once. The patients chosen for sequencing had shown expansion of CD8+CD57+ cells (detected by flow cytometry). No therapy was given to patients before blood sampling. The gene calls are TRBV7-3 and TRBJ2-2, with 8 bases aligning to TRBD2. This TCR was sampled from a human donor with aplastic anemia. Material: sorted CD4+, CD8+, or CD8+CD57+ T cells (not recorded which) from PBMCs. CDR3 sequence: CASSLEAGGYTGELFF. The CDR3 DNA reads TGTGCCAGCAGCTTAGAGGCGGGGGGATACACCGGGGAGCTGTTTTTT.